This T cell receptor (beta chain) is from a study of blood T cell repertoires in COVID-19 (TCRdb year 2020). General notes on the study: The collaborator samples originated in the United States, Italy and Spain and spanned the acute and convalescent phases of COVID-19. Subjects who had been exposed to COVID-19, were actively infected with it, or had recovered from it provided the deeply sampled blood TCRbeta repertoires that made up the dataset. The prospective study material was composed of cDNA or gDNA derived from T cells, B-cell-depleted T cells, or PBMCs. The repertoires were made available in a free public database intended to serve as a resource for research on the immune response to SARS-CoV-2. Nearly every sample came with metadata listing a de-identified subject ID, COVID-19 status, age in years and sex. Where available, HLA class I and class II types were obtained from metadata supplied by the sample provider rather than from assay-based typing. The samples were drawn from the first 160 participants of the ongoing ImmuneRACE study and from 1,254 subjects provided by 6 global collaborators. Overall study outcomes, separate from this receptor: The quantity of clinical and demographic metadata differed by source and by participant and was supplied without curation.

The germline V gene specifies MRHNA as CDR1 and SNTAGT as CDR2. The CDR3, cysteine through phenylalanine, is 14 amino acids long. Only CDR3 DNA is held: 42 bases, read in frame from base 1. The junction shows trimming of 8 bases on V and 2 bases on J, plus 16 bases between the germline ends. Collaborating institutions collected whole blood in K2EDTA tubes following their own protocols. For TCRbeta analysis, collaborators shipped samples as frozen whole blood, isolated PBMCs, or DNA extracted from either of those sample types. TCRbeta CDR3 regions were amplified from genomic DNA using the immunoSEQ Assay, a bias-controlled multiplex PCR. The published analysis was carried out like this. The number of nucleated cells in each sample was estimated from the amplification of reference gene primers within the assay. To quantify the absolute abundance of each unique TCRbeta CDR3 rearrangement, sequence reads were collapsed and filtered. For each sample, productive Simpson clonality was calculated as the square root of Simpson's diversity index over productive rearrangements. TCRdb obtained this table from immuneACCESS and retained in-frame rearrangements with V and J assigned. These tables miss some clones; where compared with another copy, unresolved V genes account for less than half of the shortfall, and the remainder is unexplained. The V and J calls and clone size are taken from that table; D and trimming were inferred from the DNA. Across this sample there are over 70,000 clones, with approximately 80% seen only once. Of the sample, about a fifth is held by the ten largest clones.

About this clone itself: What this receptor recognizes is not known. It has no much larger one-base neighbor in the sample; base qualities were not kept.

This clonotype was sampled from a woman of 80 years or more with acute or convalescent COVID-19. Recombination joined TRBV6-4 with TRBJ2-7; TRBD2 is perhaps the D gene, given 5 matching bases. Sequencing used peripheral blood. The DNA sequence is TGTGCCAGCCCGCGGACTTTCTCCCCCTACGAGCAGTACTTC. Its protein product is CASPRTFSPYEQYF.